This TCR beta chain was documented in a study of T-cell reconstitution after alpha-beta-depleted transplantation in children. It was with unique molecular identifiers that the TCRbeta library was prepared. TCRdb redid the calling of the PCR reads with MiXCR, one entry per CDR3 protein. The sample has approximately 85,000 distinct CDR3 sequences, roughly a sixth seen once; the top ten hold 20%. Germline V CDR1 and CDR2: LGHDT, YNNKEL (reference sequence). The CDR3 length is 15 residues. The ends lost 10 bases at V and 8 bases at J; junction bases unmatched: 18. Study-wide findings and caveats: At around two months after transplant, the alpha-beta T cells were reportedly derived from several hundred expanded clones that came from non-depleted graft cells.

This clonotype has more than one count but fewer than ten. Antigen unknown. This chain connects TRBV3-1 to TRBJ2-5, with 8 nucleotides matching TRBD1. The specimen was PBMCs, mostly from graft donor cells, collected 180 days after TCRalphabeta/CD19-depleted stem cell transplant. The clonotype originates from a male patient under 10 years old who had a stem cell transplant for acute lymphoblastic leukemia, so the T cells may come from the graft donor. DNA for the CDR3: TGTGCCACCTCCCAAGGGACAGGACCCAAGAACACCCAGTACTTC. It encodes CATSQGTGPKNTQYF.